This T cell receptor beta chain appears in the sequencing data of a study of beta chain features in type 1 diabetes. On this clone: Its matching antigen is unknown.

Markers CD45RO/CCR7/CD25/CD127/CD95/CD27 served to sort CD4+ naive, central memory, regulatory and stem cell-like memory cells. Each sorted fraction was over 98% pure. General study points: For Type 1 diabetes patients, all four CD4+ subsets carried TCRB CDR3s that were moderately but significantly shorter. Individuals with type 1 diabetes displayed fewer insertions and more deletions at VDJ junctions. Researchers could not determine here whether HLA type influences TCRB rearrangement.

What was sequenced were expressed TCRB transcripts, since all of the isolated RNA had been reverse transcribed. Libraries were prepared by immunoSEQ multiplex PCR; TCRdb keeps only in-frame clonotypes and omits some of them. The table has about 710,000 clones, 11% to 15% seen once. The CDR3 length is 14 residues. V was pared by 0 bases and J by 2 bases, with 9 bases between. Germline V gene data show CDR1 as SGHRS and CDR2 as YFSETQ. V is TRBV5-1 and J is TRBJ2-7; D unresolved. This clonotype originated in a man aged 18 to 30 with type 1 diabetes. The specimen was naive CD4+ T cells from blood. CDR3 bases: TGCGCCAGCAGCTTGGTCCCCGGCGCCTACGAGCAGTACTTC. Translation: CASSLVPGAYEQYF.